A single sample is the source of the 18 T cell receptor beta chains below, sequenced in a study of blood T cell repertoires in COVID-19. Data came from immunoSEQ multiplex PCR; TCRdb stores just in-frame clones and leaves some out. This sample yields 140,000 to 150,000 clones, of which around 78% are seen a single time; around 1.8% belongs to the top ten. The sample taken for sequencing was peripheral blood. The receptor source for this set is a woman aged 60-70 years with acute or convalescent COVID-19.

The chain links TRBV21-1 to TRBJ2-7; the table's D call, TRBD2, has no DNA check behind it. TRBV21-1 is noted as a pseudogene. The CDR3 runs 17 residues. The CDR3 bases are TGTGCCAGCAGCAAACAGTCGAGCGGGGCTTACTCCTACGAGCAGTACTTC. Amino acids: CASSKQSSGAYSYEQYF.

This clone has only a few counts. J is TRBJ2-1 and V is TRBV15, with 7 bases lining up with TRBD1. CDR3 length: 16 amino acids. CDR1 is LNHNV, CDR2 YYDKDF, per germline (reference sequence). V shed 3 bases and J 2 bases; nucleotides not matched to a gene: 7. This CDR3 is CATSSGDSKTYNEQFF. The CDR3 DNA sequence: TGTGCCACCAGCAGCGGGGACAGCAAAACCTACAATGAGCAGTTCTTC.

This clone came up once. The gene calls are TRBV7-9 and TRBJ1-2, with 8 bases fitting TRBD1. There are 13 residues in the CDR3. The germline V gene has CDR1 SEHNR and CDR2 FQNEAQ (reference sequence). J gave up 4 bases and V 5 bases, and 3 bases lay outside the gene matches. The CDR3 region has the DNA TGTGCCAGCAGCACTGACAGGGGCTATGGCTACACCTTC. It specifies CASSTDRGYGYTF. The entire variable domain, with the rest obtained from reference TRBV7-9 and TRBJ1-2, is as follows: DTGVSQNPRHKITKRGQNVTFRCDPISEHNRLYWYRQTLGQGPEFLTYFQNEAQLEKSRLLSDRFSAERPKGSFSTLEIQRTEQGDSAMYLCASSTDRGYGYTFGSGTRLTVV.

This clone was found once. This chain joins TRBV5-1 and TRBJ2-3, with 8 bases fitting TRBD1. Unmatched junction bases numbered 12, after V lost 3 bases and J lost 6 bases. CDR1 and CDR2 from the germline V gene are SGHRS and YFSETQ. There are 16 residues in the CDR3. CDR3 bases: TGCGCCAGCAGCTCCTCAGGGACAGGCCGTAGGGATACGCAGTATTTT. It specifies CASSSSGTGRRDTQYF.

V gene TRBV4-2 combines with J gene TRBJ2-2; possibly TRBD2 for D (5 bases). This CDR3 region has 14 residues. Germline V gene data show CDR1 as LGHNA and CDR2 as YNFKEQ. V lost 3 bases, J lost 3 bases, and 8 bases lay in between. Here the CDR3 DNA reads TGTGCCAGCAGCCAGGGAGCCTACACCGGGGAGCTGTTTTTT. This sequence encodes CASSQGAYTGELFF.

This chain connects TRBV7-9 to TRBJ2-7, with 11 bases lining up with TRBD2. The CDR3 runs 15 residues. V lost 5 bases and J lost 4; bases outside the gene matches: 7. CDR1 is SEHNR, CDR2 FQNEAQ, per germline (reference sequence). In nucleotides, the CDR3 is TGTGCCAGCAGCGGCGGACTAGCGGGCGGTTACGAGCAGTACTTC. Protein sequence: CASSGGLAGGYEQYF.

This chain links TRBV6-6 with TRBJ2-7; 12 bases fit TRBD1. Per the germline V gene, CDR1 is MNHNY and CDR2 is SVGAGI (reference sequence). The CDR3 contains 15 residues. The V segment lost 4 bases and the J segment 7 bases; nucleotides outside the gene matches: 8. CDR3 sequence: CASSFPGTGGGEQYF. The CDR3 DNA sequence: TGTGCCAGCAGTTTCCCCGGGACAGGGGGCGGGGAGCAGTACTTC.

CDR3 sequence reads: CASRETKKAMNRNEQFF. The CDR3 nucleotides are TGTGCCAGCAGGGAGACCAAGAAGGCCATGAACAGGAATGAGCAGTTCTTC. The chain employs TRBV25-1 and TRBJ2-1; D is perhaps TRBD1 (5 bases). V lost 6 bases to trimming and J lost 7 bases, with 25 bases between them. Germline-derived CDR1 and CDR2 are MGHDK and SYGVNS. There are 17 residues in the CDR3.

V is TRBV25-1 and J is TRBJ1-3; a weak D match, TRBD1 (6 bases). CDR1 and CDR2 from the germline V gene are MGHDK and SYGVNS. The CDR3 runs to 18 residues. V dropped 0 bases and J dropped 0 bases, with 15 bases sitting between them. CDR3 protein: CASSEYAGVRDSGNTIYF. The CDR3 region has the DNA TGTGCCAGCAGTGAATATGCAGGGGTTAGAGACTCTGGAAACACCATATATTTT.

This chain uses TRBV18 with TRBJ2-1; TRBD2 agrees at 12 bases. The CDR3 has 15 amino acids. The germline CDR1 and CDR2 sequences are KGHSH and LQKENI. J gave up 5 bases and V 5 bases, and 4 bases lay outside the gene matches. The CDR3 region has the DNA TGTGCCAGCTCATCAGGACTAGCGGGAAACAATGAGCAGTTCTTC. Protein: CASSSGLAGNNEQFF.

The chain recombines TRBV5-1 with TRBJ1-1; 9 bases map to TRBD1. Germline V lookup: CDR1 SGHRS, CDR2 YFSETQ. Trimming at V came to 4 bases and at J to 1 base, leaving 11 bases not matched to a gene. CDR3 length: 17 residues. The CDR3 DNA sequence: TGCGCCAGCAGCGGAATTCGGACAGGGGAGGCGAACACTGAAGCTTTCTTT. This translates into CASSGIRTGEANTEAFF.

This chain joins TRBV5-6 and TRBJ1-4; 10 bases line up with TRBD1. CDR3 length: 16 amino acids. V lost 3 bases, J lost 6 bases, and 8 bases stayed unmatched. Per the germline V gene, CDR1 is SGHDT and CDR2 is YYEEEE. The CDR3 loop reads CASSSRDRGIDEKLFF. In nucleotides, the CDR3 is TGTGCCAGCAGCTCCCGGGACAGGGGAATTGATGAAAAACTGTTTTTT.

The chain couples TRBV7-9 to TRBJ1-4; 7 bases are shared with TRBD1. V trimming: 4 bases; J trimming: 13 bases; junction bases outside the gene matches: 15. The germline V gene has CDR1 SEHNR and CDR2 FQNEAQ (reference sequence). The CDR3 extends over 15 amino acids. CDR3 DNA: TGTGCCAGCAGCTCCACCGGGACAGTTCAGCGGAGACTGTTTTTT. Translating it yields CASSSTGTVQRRLFF.

The V and J genes are TRBV30 and TRBJ2-7; 7 bases match TRBD1. Looked up from germline, CDR1 is GTSNPN and CDR2 is SVGIG (reference sequence). The CDR3 runs to 15 residues. J gave up 4 bases and V 4 bases, and 13 bases lay outside the gene matches. Here the CDR3 reads CAWTTPGQRLYEQYF. The CDR3 DNA follows: TGTGCCTGGACTACTCCGGGACAGAGACTGTACGAGCAGTACTTC.

CDR3 residues: CASTGTVNEQFF. CDR3 coding DNA: TGTGCCAGCACCGGGACAGTGAATGAGCAGTTCTTC. V is TRBV6-5 and J is TRBJ2-1; 7 bases match TRBD1. V was clipped by 7 bases and J by 7 bases; unmatched bases: 4. The CDR3 contains 12 residues. Germline-derived CDR1 and CDR2 are MNHEY and SVGAGI.

This sequence joins TRBV11-2 and TRBJ2-7, with 11 nucleotides matching TRBD2. This CDR3 is built from 15 residues. Germline V gives CDR1 SGHAT, CDR2 FQNNGV. J gave up 5 bases and V 5 bases, and 8 bases lay outside the gene matches. In DNA, the CDR3 is TGTGCCAGCAGCGAACAGACTAGCGGGAAGCACGAGCAGTACTTC. Its protein product is CASSEQTSGKHEQYF. The whole variable domain, remainder taken from reference TRBV11-2 and TRBJ2-7, is EAGVAQSPRYKIIEKRQSVAFWCNPISGHATLYWYQQILGQGPKLLIQFQNNGVVDDSQLPKDRFSAERLKGVDSTLKIQPAKLEDSAVYLCASSEQTSGKHEQYFGPGTRLTVT.

The V and J genes are TRBV14 and TRBJ1-2, with 8 nucleotides matching TRBD1. CDR1 and CDR2 (germline): SGHDN, FVKESK. The ends lost 6 bases at V and 6 bases at J; junction bases unmatched: 6. This CDR3 is built from 13 residues. The CDR3 is CASSQTGVDGYTF. The CDR3 DNA is TGTGCCAGCAGTCAGACAGGGGTAGATGGCTACACCTTC.

In its sample, this clone was seen once. The V call is TRBV11-2, the J call TRBJ1-1; TRBD1 matches 12 bases. This CDR3 comprises 16 residues. Germline V CDR1 and CDR2: SGHAT, FQNNGV. V lost 4 bases to trimming and J lost 7 bases; unmatched junction nucleotides: 10. CDR3 DNA: TGTGCCAGCAGCTCGGGGACAGGGGGCACGGGGGGTGAAGCTTTCTTT. Translating it yields CASSSGTGGTGGEAFF.